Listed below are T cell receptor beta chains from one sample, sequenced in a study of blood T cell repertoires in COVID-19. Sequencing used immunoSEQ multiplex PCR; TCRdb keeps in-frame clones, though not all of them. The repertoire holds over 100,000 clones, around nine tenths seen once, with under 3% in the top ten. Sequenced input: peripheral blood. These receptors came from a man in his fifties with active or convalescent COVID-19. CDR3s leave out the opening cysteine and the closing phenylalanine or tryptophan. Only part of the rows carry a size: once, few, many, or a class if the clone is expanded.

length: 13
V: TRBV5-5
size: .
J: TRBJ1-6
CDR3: ASSLSTGLNSPLH

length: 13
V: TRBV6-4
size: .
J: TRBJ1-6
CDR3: ASSAGTGGNSPLH

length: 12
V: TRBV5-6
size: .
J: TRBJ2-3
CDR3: ASSLAPSGDHYN

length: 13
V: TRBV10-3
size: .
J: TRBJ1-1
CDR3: AISTSGQMNTEAF

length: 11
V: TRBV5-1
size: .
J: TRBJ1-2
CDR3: ASSPRGEGGYT

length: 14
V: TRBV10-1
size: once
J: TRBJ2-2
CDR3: ASSPPGQGNTGELF

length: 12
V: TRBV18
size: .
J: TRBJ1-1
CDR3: ASSADRGNTEAF

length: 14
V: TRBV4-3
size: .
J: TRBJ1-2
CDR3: ASSQDRRGQSYGYT

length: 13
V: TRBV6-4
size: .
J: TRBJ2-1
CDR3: ASSEIAGASFEQF

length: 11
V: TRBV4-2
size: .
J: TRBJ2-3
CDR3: ASGGAGRDTQY

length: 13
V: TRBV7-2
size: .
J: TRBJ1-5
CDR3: ASSRTGESNQPQH

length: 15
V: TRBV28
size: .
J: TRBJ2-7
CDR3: ASSSPPMTGRSYEQY

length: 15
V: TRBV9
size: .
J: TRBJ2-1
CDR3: ASSDYMTGGFGNEQF

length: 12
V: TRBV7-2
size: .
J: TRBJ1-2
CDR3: ASSLYRVDYGYT

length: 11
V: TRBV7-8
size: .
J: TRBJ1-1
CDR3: ASSPDRATEAF

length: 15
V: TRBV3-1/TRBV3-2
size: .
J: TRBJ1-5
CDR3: ASSQDKPLRDNQPQH

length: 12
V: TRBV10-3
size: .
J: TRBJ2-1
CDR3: ASRAGTVYNEQF

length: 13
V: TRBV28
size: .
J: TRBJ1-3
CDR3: ASSVQGAERNTIY

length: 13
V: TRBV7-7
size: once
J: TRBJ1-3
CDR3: ASSLGHSSGNTIY

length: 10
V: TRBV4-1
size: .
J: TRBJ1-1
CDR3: ASTRTGTEAF

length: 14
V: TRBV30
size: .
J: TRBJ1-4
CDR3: AWSVQGRLFNEKLF

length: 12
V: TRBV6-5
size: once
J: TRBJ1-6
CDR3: ASRIQGAGSPLH

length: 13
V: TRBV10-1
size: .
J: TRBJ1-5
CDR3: ASSDQGNSNQPQH

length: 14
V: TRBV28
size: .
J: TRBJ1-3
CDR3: ASSSSQGTPGNTIY

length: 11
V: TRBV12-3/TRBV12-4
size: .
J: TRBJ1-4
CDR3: ASSLDHSGKLF

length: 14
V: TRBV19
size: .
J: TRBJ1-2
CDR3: ASSILGTLGNYGYT

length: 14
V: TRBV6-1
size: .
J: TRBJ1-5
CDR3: ASSEAGGNSNQPQH

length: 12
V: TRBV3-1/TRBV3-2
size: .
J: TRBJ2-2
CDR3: ASSQPQRTGELF

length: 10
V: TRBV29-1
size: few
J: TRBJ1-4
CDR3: STQEDNEKLF

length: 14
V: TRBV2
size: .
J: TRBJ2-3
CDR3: ASSLLAGAVSDTQY

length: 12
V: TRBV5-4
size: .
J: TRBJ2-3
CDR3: ASSASGGQDTQY

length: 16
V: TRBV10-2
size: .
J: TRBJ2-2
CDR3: ASRRGSTGGTNTGELF

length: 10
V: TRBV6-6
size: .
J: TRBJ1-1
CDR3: ASTNSPTEAF

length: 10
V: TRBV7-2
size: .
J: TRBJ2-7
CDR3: ASSTQGYEQY

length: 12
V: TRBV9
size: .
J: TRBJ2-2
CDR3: ASSVWEGAGELF

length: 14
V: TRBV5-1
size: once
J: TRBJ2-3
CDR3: ASSLEGTGGADTQY

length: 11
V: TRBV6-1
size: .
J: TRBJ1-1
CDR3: ASSEGDSRGAF

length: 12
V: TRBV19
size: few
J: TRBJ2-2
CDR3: ASSRDSPTGELF

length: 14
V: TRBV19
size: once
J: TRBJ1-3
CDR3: ASSISFGGAGNTIY

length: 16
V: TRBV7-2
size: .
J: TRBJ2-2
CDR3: ASSSSLGRLANTGELF

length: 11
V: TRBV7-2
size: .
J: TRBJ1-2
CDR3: ASSEGLSDGYT

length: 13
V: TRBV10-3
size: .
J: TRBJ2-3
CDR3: AISPGTGGKDTQY

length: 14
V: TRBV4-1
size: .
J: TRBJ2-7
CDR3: ASSQDIAGYSYEQY

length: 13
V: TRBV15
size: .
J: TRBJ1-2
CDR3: ATSGSGWDRVGYT